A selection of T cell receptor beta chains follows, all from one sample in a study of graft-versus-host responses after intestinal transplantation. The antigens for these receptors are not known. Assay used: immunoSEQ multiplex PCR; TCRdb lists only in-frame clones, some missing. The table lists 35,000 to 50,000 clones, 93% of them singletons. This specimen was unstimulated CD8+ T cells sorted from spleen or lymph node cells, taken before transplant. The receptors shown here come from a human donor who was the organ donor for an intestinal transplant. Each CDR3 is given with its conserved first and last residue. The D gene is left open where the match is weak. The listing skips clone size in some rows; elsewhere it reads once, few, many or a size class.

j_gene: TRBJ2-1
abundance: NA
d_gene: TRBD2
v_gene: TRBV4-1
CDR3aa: CASSRLGGSPGSGGSYNEQFF
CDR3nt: TGCGCCAGCAGTCGACTGGGCGGTTCTCCGGGGAGCGGGGGTTCCTACAATGAGCAGTTCTTC

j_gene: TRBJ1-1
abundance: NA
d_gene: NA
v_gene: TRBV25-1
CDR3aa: CASSEYFGIEAFF
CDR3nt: TGTGCCAGCAGTGAATATTTCGGAATTGAAGCTTTCTTT

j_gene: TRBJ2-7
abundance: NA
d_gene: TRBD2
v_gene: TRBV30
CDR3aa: CAWSLTFGLASYEQYF
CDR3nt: TGTGCCTGGAGTCTCACTTTCGGACTAGCGAGCTACGAGCAGTACTTC

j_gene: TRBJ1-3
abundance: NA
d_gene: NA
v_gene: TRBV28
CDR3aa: CASSVKWNSGNTIYF
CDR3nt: TGTGCCAGCAGTGTGAAATGGAACTCTGGAAACACCATATATTTT

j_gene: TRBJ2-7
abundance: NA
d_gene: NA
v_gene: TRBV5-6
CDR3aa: CASSLQGFYEQYF
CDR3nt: TGTGCCAGCAGCTTACAGGGCTTCTACGAGCAGTACTTC

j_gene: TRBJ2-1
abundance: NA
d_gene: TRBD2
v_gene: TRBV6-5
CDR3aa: CASSPGLAAREQFF
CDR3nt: TGTGCCAGCAGTCCGGGACTAGCGGCCCGGGAGCAGTTCTTC

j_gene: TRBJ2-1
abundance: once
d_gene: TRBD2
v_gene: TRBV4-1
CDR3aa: CASSQSRSPAGGQAGNEQFF
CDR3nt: TGCGCCAGCAGCCAAAGCCGGAGCCCAGCGGGAGGACAGGCGGGCAATGAGCAGTTCTTC

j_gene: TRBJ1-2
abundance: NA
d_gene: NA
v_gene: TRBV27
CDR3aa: CASSLLGRGYGYTF
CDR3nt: TGTGCCAGCAGTTTATTAGGCCGTGGCTATGGCTACACCTTC

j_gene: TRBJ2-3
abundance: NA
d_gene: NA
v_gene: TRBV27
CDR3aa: CASSPLTRADTQYF
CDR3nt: TGTGCCAGCAGTCCCTTAACTAGGGCAGATACGCAGTATTTT

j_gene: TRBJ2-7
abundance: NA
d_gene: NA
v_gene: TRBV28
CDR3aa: CASSSLQGTSYEQYF
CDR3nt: TGTGCCAGCAGTTCTCTCCAGGGGACATCCTACGAGCAGTACTTC

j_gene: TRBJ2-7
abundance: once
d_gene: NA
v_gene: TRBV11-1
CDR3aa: CAGSFFRTGFYEQYF
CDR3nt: TGTGCCGGCAGCTTCTTTAGGACGGGTTTCTACGAGCAGTACTTC

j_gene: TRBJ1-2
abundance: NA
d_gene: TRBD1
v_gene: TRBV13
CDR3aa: CASSPRGPYGYTF
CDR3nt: TGTGCCAGCAGCCCTAGGGGGCCCTATGGCTACACCTTC

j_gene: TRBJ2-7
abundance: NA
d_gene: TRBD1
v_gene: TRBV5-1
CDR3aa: CASSLGDRGFHEQYF
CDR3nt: TGCGCCAGCAGCTTGGGGGACAGGGGTTTCCACGAGCAGTACTTC

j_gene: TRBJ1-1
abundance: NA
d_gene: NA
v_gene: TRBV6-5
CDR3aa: CASSYSIRGGSTEAFF
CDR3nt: TGTGCCAGCAGTTACTCGATACGAGGGGGAAGCACTGAAGCTTTCTTT

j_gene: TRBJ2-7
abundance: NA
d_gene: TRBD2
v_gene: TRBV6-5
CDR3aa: CASSYLGLVEQYF
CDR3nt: TGTGCCAGCAGTTACCTGGGACTAGTTGAGCAGTACTTC

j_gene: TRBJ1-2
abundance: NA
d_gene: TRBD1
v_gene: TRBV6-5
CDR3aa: CASSYGQVFGYTF
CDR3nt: TGTGCCAGCAGTTACGGACAGGTTTTTGGCTACACCTTC

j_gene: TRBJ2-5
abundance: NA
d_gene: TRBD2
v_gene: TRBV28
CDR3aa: CASSWTSGSQTQYF
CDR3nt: TGTGCCAGCAGTTGGACTAGCGGGAGCCAGACCCAGTACTTC

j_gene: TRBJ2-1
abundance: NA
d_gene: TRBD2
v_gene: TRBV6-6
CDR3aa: CASSYTSGALNEQFF
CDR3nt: TGTGCCAGCAGTTACACAAGCGGGGCCCTAAATGAGCAGTTCTTC

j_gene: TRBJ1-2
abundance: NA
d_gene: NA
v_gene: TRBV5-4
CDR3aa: CASSLLQDGSYGYTF
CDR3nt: TGTGCCAGCAGCTTGTTACAGGATGGCAGCTATGGCTACACCTTC

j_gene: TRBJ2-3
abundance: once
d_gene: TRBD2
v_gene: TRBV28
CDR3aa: CASSFDLAGGTDTQYF
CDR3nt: TGTGCCAGCAGTTTCGACCTAGCGGGAGGCACAGATACGCAGTATTTT

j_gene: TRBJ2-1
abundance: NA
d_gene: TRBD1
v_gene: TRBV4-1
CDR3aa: CASSQDHETGDNEQFF
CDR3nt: TGCGCCAGCAGCCAAGATCATGAGACAGGGGACAATGAGCAGTTCTTC

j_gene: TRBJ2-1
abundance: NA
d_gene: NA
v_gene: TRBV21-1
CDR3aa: CASSKRLAGPEQFF
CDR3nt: TGTGCCAGCAGCAAGAGACTAGCGGGACCTGAGCAGTTCTTC

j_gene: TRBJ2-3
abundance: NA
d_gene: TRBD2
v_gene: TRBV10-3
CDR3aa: CAISVDPGTSGVDTQYF
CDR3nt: TGTGCCATCAGTGTAGACCCCGGGACTAGCGGAGTAGATACGCAGTATTTT

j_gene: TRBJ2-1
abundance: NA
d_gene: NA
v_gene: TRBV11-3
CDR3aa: CASSLGSNEQFF
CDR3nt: TGTGCCAGCAGCTTAGGTAGCAATGAGCAGTTCTTC

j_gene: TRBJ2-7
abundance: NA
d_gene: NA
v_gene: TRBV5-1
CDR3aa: CASSLGYEQYF
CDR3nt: TGCGCCAGCAGCTTGGGATACGAGCAGTACTTC

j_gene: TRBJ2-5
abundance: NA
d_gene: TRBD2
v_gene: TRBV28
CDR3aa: CASSFPASGYQETQYF
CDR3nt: TGTGCCAGCAGTTTCCCGGCTAGCGGGTACCAAGAGACCCAGTACTTC

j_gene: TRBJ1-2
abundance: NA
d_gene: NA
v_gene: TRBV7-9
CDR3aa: CASSLEAGANYGYTF
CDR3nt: TGTGCCAGCAGCTTAGAGGCAGGAGCTAACTATGGCTACACCTTC

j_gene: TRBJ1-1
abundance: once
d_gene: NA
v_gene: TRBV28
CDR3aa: CATEGDGPTEAFF
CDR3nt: TGTGCCACCGAAGGGGACGGGCCCACTGAAGCTTTCTTT

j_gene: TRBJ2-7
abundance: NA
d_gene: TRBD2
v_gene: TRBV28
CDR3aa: CASSFGGGGLDEQYF
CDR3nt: TGTGCCAGCAGTTTTGGGGGGGGAGGGCTAGACGAGCAGTACTTC

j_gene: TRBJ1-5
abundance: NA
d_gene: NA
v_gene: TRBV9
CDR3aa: CASSVDRGNQPQHF
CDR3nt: TGTGCCAGCAGCGTAGACAGGGGCAATCAGCCCCAGCATTTT

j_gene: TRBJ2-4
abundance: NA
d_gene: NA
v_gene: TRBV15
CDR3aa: CATSREKVTGYLAKNIQYF
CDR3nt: TGTGCCACCAGCAGAGAGAAAGTTACAGGGTACTTAGCCAAAAACATTCAGTACTTC

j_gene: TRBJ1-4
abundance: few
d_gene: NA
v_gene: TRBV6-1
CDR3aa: CASRVWGREKLFF
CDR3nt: TGTGCCAGCAGGGTGTGGGGAAGAGAAAAACTGTTTTTT

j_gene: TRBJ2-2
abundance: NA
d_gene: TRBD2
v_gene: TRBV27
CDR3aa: CASSWGLANTGELFF
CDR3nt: TGTGCCAGCAGTTGGGGACTAGCGAACACCGGGGAGCTGTTTTTT

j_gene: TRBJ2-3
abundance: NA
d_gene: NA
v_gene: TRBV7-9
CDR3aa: CASSKDSLTDTQYF
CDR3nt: TGTGCCAGCAGTAAGGACAGCCTCACAGATACGCAGTATTTT

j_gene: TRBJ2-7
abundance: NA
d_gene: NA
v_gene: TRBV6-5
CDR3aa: CASSYARANEQYF
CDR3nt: TGTGCCAGCAGTTACGCCAGAGCCAACGAGCAGTACTTC

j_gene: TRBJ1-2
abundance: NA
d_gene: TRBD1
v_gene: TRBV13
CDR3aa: CASSQQGYYGYTF
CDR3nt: TGTGCCAGCAGCCAACAGGGGTACTATGGCTACACCTTC

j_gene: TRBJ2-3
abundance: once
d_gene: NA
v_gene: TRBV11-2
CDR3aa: CASSGARDRSTDTQYF
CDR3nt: TGTGCCAGCAGCGGGGCGCGGGACCGTAGCACAGATACGCAGTATTTT

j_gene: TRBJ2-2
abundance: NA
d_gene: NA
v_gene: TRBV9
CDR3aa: CASSVVEGLDTGELFF
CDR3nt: TGTGCCAGCAGCGTCGTGGAGGGGCTCGACACCGGGGAGCTGTTTTTT

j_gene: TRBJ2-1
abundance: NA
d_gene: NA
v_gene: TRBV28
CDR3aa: CASSFFQGGAGHNEQFF
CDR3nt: TGTGCCAGCAGTTTCTTTCAGGGGGGGGCGGGCCACAATGAGCAGTTCTTC

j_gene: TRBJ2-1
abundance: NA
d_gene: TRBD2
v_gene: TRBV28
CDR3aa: CASSPPPGLPSYNEQFF
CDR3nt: TGTGCCAGCAGCCCCCCCCCGGGACTACCTTCCTACAATGAGCAGTTCTTC

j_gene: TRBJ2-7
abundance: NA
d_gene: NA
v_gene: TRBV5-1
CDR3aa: CASSLDRGLPYEQYF
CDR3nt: TGCGCCAGCAGCTTGGATCGGGGCCTCCCCTACGAGCAGTACTTC

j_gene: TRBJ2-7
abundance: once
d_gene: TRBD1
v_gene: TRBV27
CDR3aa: CASSLYGGQGNEQYF
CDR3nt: TGTGCCAGCAGTTTATACGGGGGACAGGGGAACGAGCAGTACTTC

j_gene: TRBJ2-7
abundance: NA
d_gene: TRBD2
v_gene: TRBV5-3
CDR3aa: CAPAGRAYEQYF
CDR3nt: TGTGCCCCCGCCGGGAGGGCCTACGAGCAGTACTTC

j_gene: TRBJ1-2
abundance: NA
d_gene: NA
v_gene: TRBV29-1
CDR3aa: CSVGDSNYGYTF
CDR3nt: TGCAGCGTTGGAGACAGCAACTATGGCTACACCTTC

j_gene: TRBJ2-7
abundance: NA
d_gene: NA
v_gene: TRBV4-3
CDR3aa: CASSQEEGGNYEQYF
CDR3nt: TGCGCCAGCAGCCAAGAGGAGGGGGGGAACTACGAGCAGTACTTC

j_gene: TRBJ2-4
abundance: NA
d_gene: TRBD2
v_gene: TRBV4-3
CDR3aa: CASSQDGSGRAQVIQYF
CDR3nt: TGCGCCAGCAGCCAAGATGGCAGCGGGAGGGCCCAAGTCATTCAGTACTTC

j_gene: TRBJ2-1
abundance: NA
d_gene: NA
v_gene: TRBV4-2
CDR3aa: CASSPGTSYNEQFF
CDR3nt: TGTGCCAGCAGCCCCGGGACCTCCTACAATGAGCAGTTCTTC

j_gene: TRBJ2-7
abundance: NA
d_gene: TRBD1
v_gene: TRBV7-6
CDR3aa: CASSQTGGIDEQYF
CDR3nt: TGTGCCAGCAGCCAGACAGGGGGAATCGACGAGCAGTACTTC

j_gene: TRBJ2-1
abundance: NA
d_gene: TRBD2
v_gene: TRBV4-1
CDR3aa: CASSQDLGTSGTGEQFF
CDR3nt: TGCGCCAGCAGCCAAGATTTGGGGACTAGCGGGACAGGAGAGCAGTTCTTC

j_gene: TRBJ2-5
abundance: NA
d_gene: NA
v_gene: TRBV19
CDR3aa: CASNLAGYF
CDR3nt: TGTGCCAGTAACCTAGCCGGGTACTTC

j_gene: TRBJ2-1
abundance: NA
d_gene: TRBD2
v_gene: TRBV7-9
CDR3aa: CASSTRPSGRASNEQFF
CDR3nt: TGTGCCAGCAGCACGAGACCTAGCGGGAGGGCCTCCAATGAGCAGTTCTTC

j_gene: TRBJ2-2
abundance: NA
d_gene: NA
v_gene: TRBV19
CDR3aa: CASRPGNYAGELFF
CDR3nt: TGTGCCAGTAGGCCGGGCAACTACGCCGGGGAGCTGTTTTTT

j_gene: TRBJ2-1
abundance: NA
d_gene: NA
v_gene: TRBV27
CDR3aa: CASSLAGNPYNEQFF
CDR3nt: TGTGCCAGCAGTCTCGCCGGGAACCCCTACAATGAGCAGTTCTTC

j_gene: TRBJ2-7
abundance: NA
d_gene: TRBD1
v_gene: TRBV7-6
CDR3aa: CASSSSQGAHYEQYF
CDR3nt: TGTGCCAGCAGCTCATCACAGGGGGCTCACTACGAGCAGTACTTC

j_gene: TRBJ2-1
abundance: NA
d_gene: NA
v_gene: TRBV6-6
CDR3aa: CASSYSVYNEQFF
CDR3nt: TGTGCCAGCAGTTACTCAGTTTACAATGAGCAGTTCTTC

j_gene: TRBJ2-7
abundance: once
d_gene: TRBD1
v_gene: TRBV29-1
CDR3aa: CSAGQGGSYEQYF
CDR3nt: TGCAGCGCTGGACAGGGAGGCAGCTACGAGCAGTACTTC

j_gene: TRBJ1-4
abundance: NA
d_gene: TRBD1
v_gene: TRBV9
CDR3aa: CASNTGTDNEKLFF
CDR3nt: TGTGCCAGCAACACCGGGACAGATAATGAAAAACTGTTTTTC

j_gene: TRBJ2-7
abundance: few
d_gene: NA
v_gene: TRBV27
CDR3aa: CASSFFGEQYF
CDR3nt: TGTGCCAGCAGTTTCTTTGGCGAGCAGTACTTC

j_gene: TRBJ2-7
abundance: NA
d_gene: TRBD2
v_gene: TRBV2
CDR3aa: CASLGGYEQYF
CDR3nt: TGTGCCAGCCTCGGGGGGTACGAGCAGTACTTC